Below are 20 T cell receptor beta chains sequenced from a single sample in a study of T-cell reconstitution after alpha-beta-depleted transplantation in children. During its preparation, the TCRbeta library received unique molecular identifiers. TCRdb used MiXCR to reprocess the PCR reads, holding one entry per CDR3 protein. The sample holds almost 250,000 distinct CDR3 sequences, more than 20% seen once. The specimen comprised PBMCs, sampled before TCRalphabeta/CD19-depleted stem cell transplant. Receptor source: a girl aged 2-10 years with Fanconi anemia, due to receive a stem cell transplant.

Concerning this clonotype: It is likely a read error, because the conserved phenylalanine at the end of the CDR3 is missing. V gene TRBV18 combines with J gene TRBJ2-1; 9 bases are a match to TRBD2. The CDR3 is 16 residues long. Germline V gives CDR1 KGHSH, CDR2 LQKENI. Losses at the gene ends were 2 bases for V and 3 bases for J; bases not matched to a gene: 5. Here the CDR3 reads CASSPRAGGVYNEQFS. Here the CDR3 DNA reads TGTGCCAGCTCACCAAGGGCGGGGGGGGTCTACAATGAGCAGTTCTCC.

This clonotype turned up a few times. The chain recombines TRBV19 with TRBJ2-1; weak D call: TRBD1 (6 bases). Trimming took 9 bases from V and 4 from J, leaving 13 bases between them. The V gene's germline CDR1 is LNHDA and CDR2 SQIVND (reference sequence). The CDR3 covers 13 residues. The DNA of the CDR3 is TGTGCCAGCACCAGCAGGGGTTACAATGAGCAGTTCTTC. Translated, it gives CASTSRGYNEQFF.

There are many counts of this clonotype. Written as DNA, the CDR3 is TGCGCCAGCAGCCCAGGACAGGGGCCGAACACCGGGGAGCTGTTTTTT. Translated: CASSPGQGPNTGELFF. V gene TRBV5-1 combines with J gene TRBJ2-2, with 9 bases fitting TRBD1. Losses at the gene ends were 4 bases for V and 0 bases for J; bases not matched to a gene: 4. The CDR3 contains 16 residues. Per the germline V gene, CDR1 is SGHRS and CDR2 is YFSETQ.

This clonotype was recorded many times. The chain combines TRBV20-1 with TRBJ2-1; 7 bases are shared with TRBD2. CDR3 length: 16 amino acids. CDR1 DFQATT and CDR2 SNEGSKA come from the germline V gene (reference sequence). J was trimmed by 4 bases and V by 2 bases; bases with no gene match: 11. The CDR3 loop is CSARTIAGSPYNEQFF. DNA of the CDR3: TGCAGTGCTAGAACAATAGCGGGTTCACCATACAATGAGCAGTTCTTC.

The chain is built from TRBV7-2 and TRBJ2-4, with D possibly matching TRBD2 (6 bases). The ends were cut back, 1 base at V and 6 bases at J, with 10 bases in the middle. In germline, CDR1 is SGHTA, CDR2 FQGNSA. CDR3 length equals 14 residues. The CDR3 loop is CASSLEAGLNIQYF. The CDR3 DNA reads as TGTGCCAGCAGCTTAGAGGCGGGGCTAAACATTCAGTACTTC.

This clonotype was observed a handful of times. The genes are TRBV25-1 and TRBJ2-1; 11 bases are a match to TRBD2. V lost 3 bases, J lost 4 bases, and 5 bases stayed unmatched. The CDR3 extends over 16 amino acids. Germline V CDR1 and CDR2: MGHDK, SYGVNS. The CDR3 loop reads CASSDSTSGIYNEQFF. In DNA form, the CDR3 reads TGTGCCAGCAGTGACTCGACTAGCGGGATTTACAATGAGCAGTTCTTC.

This clonotype was counted only a few times. The chain uses TRBV7-2 and TRBJ1-4; D perhaps matches TRBD1 (5 bases). The CDR3 is made up of 18 amino acids. V shed 0 bases and J shed 7 bases, with 21 bases lying between them. Germline CDR1 reads SGHTA; CDR2 reads FQGNSA. The CDR3 reads CASSLARDWAETPEKLFF. For the CDR3, the DNA is TGTGCCAGCAGCTTAGCGAGGGACTGGGCCGAGACTCCTGAAAAACTGTTTTTT.

This clonotype was observed a few times. The chain has TRBV9 and TRBJ2-2; TRBD2 agrees at 11 bases. This CDR3 contains 15 residues. The V segment lost 0 bases and the J segment 6 bases; nucleotides outside the gene matches: 1. Per germline, CDR1 SGDLS and CDR2 YYNGEE. The CDR3 spells CASSVEGLAAGELFF. The CDR3 nucleotides are TGTGCCAGCAGCGTAGAGGGACTAGCGGCCGGGGAGCTGTTTTTT. Drawing the rest from reference TRBV9 and TRBJ2-2, the complete variable domain is DSGVTQTPKHLITATGQRVTLRCSPRSGDLSVYWYQQSLDQGLQFLIQYYNGEERAKGNILERFSAQQFPDLHSELNLSSLELGDSALYFCASSVEGLAAGELFFGEGSRLTVL.

The V and J genes are TRBV7-2 and TRBJ2-5; no firm D call. The length of the CDR3 is 11 residues. Germline CDR1 is SGHTA and CDR2 is FQGNSA. V was cut by 4 bases and J by 5 bases, with 5 bases left in between. This CDR3 reads CASSSMETQYF. CDR3 DNA sequence: TGTGCCAGCAGCTCGATGGAGACCCAGTACTTC.

This clonotype was seen ten or more times. The chain joins TRBV20-1 to TRBJ2-7, with TRBD1 as a possible D gene (6 bases). This CDR3 region has 17 residues. Germline loops: CDR1 DFQATT, CDR2 SNEGSKA (reference sequence). The V and J ends lost 5 bases and 7 bases respectively, with 30 bases between them. Written as DNA, the CDR3 is TGCAGTGCTTCCCGGACAGTCCCGGGAAGTTATAGAGGGGAGCAGTACTTC. It yields the protein CSASRTVPGSYRGEQYF.

The chain is built from TRBV23-1 and TRBJ1-5; tentative D call: TRBD1 (5 bases). TRBV23-1 is an ORF; its function is uncertain. With 3 bases removed from V and 3 bases from J, the gap between germline ends came to 12 bases. This CDR3 comprises 15 residues. The CDR3 here is CASSHRRGPNQPQHF. DNA for the CDR3: TGCGCCAGCAGTCATCGCCGGGGCCCCAATCAGCCCCAGCATTTT.

V is TRBV4-2 and J is TRBJ2-7, with 7 bases lining up with TRBD1. This CDR3 is 15 amino acids long. Germline values: CDR1 LGHNA, CDR2 YNFKEQ. Germline trimming cut 1 base from V and 5 bases from J; bases unmatched to any gene: 8. The CDR3 sequence is CASSQGGQRVNEQYF. CDR3 DNA sequence: TGTGCCAGCAGCCAAGGGGGACAGCGAGTAAACGAGCAGTACTTC.

The chain recombines TRBV11-2 with TRBJ2-5; D not resolved. The CDR3 loop spans 14 amino acids. V dropped 1 base and J dropped 1 base, with 7 bases sitting between them. Germline CDR1 reads SGHAT; CDR2 reads FQNNGV. The CDR3 loop reads CASSLGSRQETQYF. CDR3 bases: TGTGCCAGCAGCTTAGGCTCCCGCCAAGAGACCCAGTACTTC.

This clonotype has just one count. This chain links TRBV28 with TRBJ1-2, with 10 nucleotides matching TRBD1. V dropped 5 bases and J dropped 4; count of bases not matched to a gene: 10. Germline V gene sequence: CDR1 MDHEN, CDR2 SYDVKM. The CDR3 is 16 amino acids. The CDR3 reads CASSPYPGTGVYGYTF. The DNA for the CDR3 is TGTGCCAGCAGTCCCTATCCCGGGACAGGGGTCTATGGCTACACCTTC.

The V and J genes are TRBV10-3 and TRBJ2-5; D not certain. CDR1 and CDR2 from the germline V gene are ENHRY and SYGVKD. This CDR3 is 13 amino acids long. The V end lost 8 bases, the J end lost 3 bases, and 13 bases lay between the germline ends. This chain's CDR3 is CAIASRQEETQYF. The CDR3, as DNA: TGTGCCATCGCCAGCAGACAAGAAGAGACCCAGTACTTC.

This clonotype was found many times. V and J are TRBV28 and TRBJ2-3; no firm D call. Germline-derived CDR1 and CDR2 are MDHEN and SYDVKM. Trimming took 3 bases from V and 2 from J, leaving 9 bases between them. This CDR3 has 14 residues. CDR3 sequence: CASSLRTVTDTQYF. The CDR3 nucleotides are TGTGCCAGCAGTTTGAGGACGGTCACAGATACGCAGTATTTT.

The chain couples TRBV7-8 to TRBJ2-7, with no clear D. The V end lost 0 bases, the J end lost 3 bases, and 12 bases lay between the germline ends. Germline CDR1 reads SGHVS; CDR2 reads FQNEAQ. The length of the CDR3 is 15 residues. For the CDR3, the DNA is TGTGCCAGCAGCTTAGCCCGGACCCAGAGCTACGAGCAGTACTTC. This sequence encodes CASSLARTQSYEQYF.

This clonotype was counted many times. This chain connects TRBV29-1 to TRBJ2-7, with D hard to call. This CDR3 region has 12 residues. Trimming took 5 bases from V and 3 from J, leaving 11 bases between them. Germline lookup yields CDR1 SQVTM and CDR2 ANQGSEA. The CDR3 is CSVKPDDYEQYF. Written as DNA, the CDR3 is TGCAGCGTTAAACCGGACGACTACGAGCAGTACTTC.

The V and J genes are TRBV20-1 and TRBJ1-2; 7 bases match TRBD1. From germline, CDR1 is DFQATT and CDR2 SNEGSKA (reference sequence). V lost 0 bases, J lost 5 bases, and 9 bases stayed unmatched. This CDR3 is 15 amino acids long. The CDR3 reads CSARDRGQPRYGYTF. CDR3 in DNA: TGCAGTGCTAGAGATAGGGGACAGCCTCGTTATGGCTACACCTTC.

There are a few counts of this clonotype. This chain connects TRBV29-1 to TRBJ2-1, with 8 bases fitting TRBD1. The CDR3 is made up of 16 amino acids. Trimming removed 1 base from V and 0 bases from J; junction bases left unmatched: 5. CDR1 is SQVTM, CDR2 ANQGSEA, per germline. The CDR3 protein is CSVEGEQGVSYNEQFF. In DNA, the CDR3 is TGCAGCGTTGAAGGGGAACAGGGGGTCTCCTACAATGAGCAGTTCTTC.